This is a list of T cell receptor beta chains from one sample in a study of Ad26.COV2.S vaccination and SARS-CoV-2 variants. Assay used: immunoSEQ multiplex PCR; TCRdb lists only in-frame clones, some missing. This sample carries about 370,000 clones, around 91% of them seen once, and the ten largest clones take over 1.5%. The material sequenced was peripheral blood, taken in a trial of Ad26.COV2.S vaccine versus placebo. The receptors derive from a person aged 18 to 65 who received the Ad26.COV2.S COVID-19 vaccine or a placebo. Each CDR3 is given with its conserved first and last residue. D genes are given only for firm matches. Part of the rows lack a size; the others show once, few, many or a class for expanded clones.

-	TRBV28	TRBJ2-7	-	CASSPAGGIFPYEQYF	TGTGCCAGCAGTCCCGCAGGGGGGATCTTTCCCTACGAGCAGTACTTC
-	TRBV5-1	TRBJ1-4	-	CASSLQTGLSNEKLFF	TGCGCCAGCAGCTTGCAAACAGGGCTATCTAATGAAAAACTGTTTTTT
-	TRBV24-1	TRBJ2-7	TRBD1	CATSDPRDRLYEQYF	TGTGCCACCAGTGATCCCCGGGACAGACTTTACGAGCAGTACTTC
once	TRBV10-3	TRBJ1-6	-	CAISGDSNSPLHF	TGTGCCATCAGTGGGGACTCTAATTCACCCCTCCACTTT
-	TRBV18	TRBJ2-7	TRBD1	CASSPRQGQSYEQYF	TGTGCCAGCTCACCCCGACAGGGACAGTCCTACGAGCAGTACTTC
-	TRBV19	TRBJ2-3	TRBD2	CASSMLSSGRGTGTQYF	TGTGCCAGTAGTATGCTCTCTAGCGGGAGGGGCACAGGTACGCAGTATTTT
-	TRBV7-2	TRBJ2-5	TRBD2	CASSFIAGRETQYF	TGTGCCAGCAGCTTCATAGCGGGACGCGAGACCCAGTACTTC
-	TRBV27	TRBJ2-2	-	CASSLIGGELFF	TGTGCCAGCAGTTTAATTGGCGGGGAGCTGTTTTTT
-	TRBV28	TRBJ1-3	-	CASSFDLKGGNTIYF	TGTGCCAGCAGTTTTGACCTTAAGGGGGGAAACACCATATATTTT
-	TRBV19	TRBJ2-5	-	CASSIQETQYF	TGTGCCAGTAGTATACAAGAGACCCAGTACTTC
few	TRBV12-3/TRBV12-4	TRBJ2-7	-	CASSPRIEGEQYF	TGTGCCAGCAGTCCTAGGATAGAGGGAGAGCAGTACTTC
-	TRBV15	TRBJ1-2	-	CATSRDPTARYGYTF	TGTGCCACCAGCAGAGACCCGACAGCCCGCTATGGCTACACCTTC
-	TRBV18	TRBJ1-2	-	CASSPGGDGYTF	TGTGCCAGCTCACCAGGGGGCGATGGCTACACCTTC
-	TRBV6-2/TRBV6-3	TRBJ2-7	-	CASSYRSAEQYF	TGTGCCAGCAGTTACCGTTCCGCCGAGCAGTACTTC
-	TRBV5-1	TRBJ1-3	-	CASSPNSGGFGNTIYF	TGCGCCAGCAGCCCTAACAGTGGGGGTTTTGGAAACACCATATATTTT
-	TRBV3-1/TRBV3-2	TRBJ2-3	TRBD1	CSNTRQGSPDTQYF	TGTTCTAACACCCGACAGGGGAGCCCAGATACGCAGTATTTT
-	TRBV5-4	TRBJ2-5	-	CASSLGGVQETQYF	TGTGCCAGCAGCTTAGGGGGGGTACAAGAGACCCAGTACTTC
-	TRBV5-1	TRBJ1-2	-	CASSADVGYGYTF	TGCGCCAGCAGCGCCGACGTCGGCTATGGCTACACCTTC
-	TRBV15	TRBJ1-5	-	CATSQTPGPYSNQPQHF	TGTGCCACCAGCCAAACACCGGGGCCTTATAGCAATCAGCCCCAGCATTTT
-	TRBV6-6	TRBJ1-6	-	CASSPNFPGDLGSNSPLHF	TGTGCCAGCAGTCCAAATTTTCCAGGGGACTTGGGAAGTAATTCACCCCTCCACTTT
-	TRBV6-5	TRBJ2-7	TRBD2	CASSSVAGGEQYF	TGTGCCAGCAGTTCCGTTGCGGGAGGCGAGCAGTACTTC
-	TRBV6-2/TRBV6-3	TRBJ2-1	-	CASSAASWRQFF	TGTGCCAGCAGTGCTGCTTCCTGGCGGCAGTTCTTC
-	TRBV4-1	TRBJ2-7	-	CASSRASRIDEQYF	TGCGCCAGCAGTCGGGCCTCCAGAATAGACGAGCAGTACTTC
-	TRBV28	TRBJ2-7	-	CASSSWTVTPYEQYF	TGTGCCAGCAGTTCCTGGACAGTGACACCCTACGAGCAGTACTTC
once	TRBV5-6	TRBJ2-3	-	CASSQGVAGVWGDTQYF	TGTGCCAGCAGCCAGGGGGTTGCGGGAGTTTGGGGAGATACGCAGTATTTT
-	TRBV18	TRBJ2-5	-	CASSPGSSQETQYF	TGTGCCAGCTCACCGGGGAGCAGCCAAGAGACCCAGTACTTC
-	TRBV27	TRBJ1-2	TRBD1	CASRRDRGRGYTF	TGTGCCAGCAGGCGGGACAGGGGGCGTGGCTACACCTTC
once	TRBV28	TRBJ2-7	-	CASSPDRIYEQYF	TGTGCCAGCAGCCCTGACAGGATCTACGAGCAGTACTTC
-	TRBV11-2	TRBJ2-7	-	CASSLSGGRRAF	TGTGCCAGCAGCTTAAGTGGGGGGAGACGGGCCTTC
-	TRBV6-4	TRBJ2-3	TRBD2	CASSDGVAGADTQYF	TGTGCCAGCAGTGACGGGGTAGCGGGAGCAGATACGCAGTATTTT
-	TRBV6-5	TRBJ1-2	TRBD1	CASRGTGASLGYTF	TGTGCCAGCCGGGGGACAGGGGCGTCTCTGGGCTACACCTTC
-	TRBV19	TRBJ1-1	-	CASRLQGRGTEAFF	TGTGCCAGTAGATTACAGGGTAGAGGTACTGAAGCTTTCTTT
-	TRBV6-5	TRBJ2-7	TRBD2	CASSRGLAGGNEQYF	TGTGCCAGCAGCAGGGGACTAGCGGGAGGCAATGAGCAGTACTTC
-	TRBV4-1	TRBJ2-7	TRBD1	CASSRVDRAYEQYF	TGCGCCAGCAGCCGGGTGGACAGGGCCTACGAGCAGTACTTC
-	TRBV7-2	TRBJ1-3	-	CASSLAAPQNAGNTIYF	TGTGCCAGCAGCTTAGCAGCCCCCCAAAATGCTGGAAACACCATATATTTT
-	TRBV6-2/TRBV6-3	TRBJ2-3	TRBD2	CASSYSTSGRAGKTDTQYF	TGTGCCAGCAGTTACTCGACTAGCGGGAGGGCCGGTAAGACAGATACGCAGTATTTT
-	TRBV11-1	TRBJ2-1	-	CASNDGQSYNEQFF	TGTGCCAGCAACGACGGGCAGAGCTACAATGAGCAGTTCTTC